This TCR beta chain was documented in a study of blood T cells in healthy people across ages. Study conclusions and caveats: PBMCs left unsorted prevented a conclusive naive versus antigen-experienced comparison.

Trimming removed 0 bases from V and 14 bases from J, with 11 bases in between. Germline V gene data show CDR1 as MRHNA and CDR2 as SNTAGT. The CDR3 covers 13 residues. Isolating PBMCs gave at least 6 million of these cells per sample. Only a few counts were recorded for this clonotype. What it binds is not known. The second PCR ran roughly 6 to 11 cycles with a sample-barcoded 5' primer and J-beta primers. TCRdb used MiXCR to reprocess the 5' RACE reads, holding one entry per CDR3 protein. The sample shows hundreds of thousands of distinct CDR3 sequences, under 30% of them seen only once. These same records also appear under a second study, on T cells of mothers and their children. That paper states: Per child, about 2.8 million TCR beta CDR3 reads were obtained, against over 9 million per mother.

The receptor's source is a boy younger than 18 in good health. Sequenced: blood. This sequence joins TRBV6-4 and TRBJ1-6; TRBD1 is a possible D gene (6 bases). CDR3 DNA sequence: TGTGCCAGCAGTGACTCCGGGGGGCAAGCCCTCCACTTT. It encodes CASSDSGGQALHF.